This record looks at one T cell receptor (beta chain) sequence and its context. The specificity of this receptor is unknown. There are no base qualities to consult, and no much larger clone falls within one base. This record belongs to a study of blood T cell repertoires in COVID-19 (dated by TCRdb to 2018 to 2021). About the study as a whole: The collaborator samples originated in the United States, Italy and Spain and spanned the acute and convalescent phases of COVID-19. The material from the prospective study consisted of cDNA or gDNA derived from T cells, B-cell-depleted T cells, or PBMCs. The dataset comprised deeply sampled blood TCRbeta repertoires from subjects exposed to, actively infected with, or recovered from COVID-19. The repertoires were released in a freely available public database meant as a resource for research on the immune response to SARS-CoV-2. The samples were drawn from the first 160 participants of the ongoing ImmuneRACE study and from 950 to 1,500 subjects provided by 6 global collaborators. Nearly every sample came with metadata listing a de-identified subject ID, COVID-19 status, age in years and sex. Where HLA class I and class II types were available, the types were taken from metadata supplied by the sample provider, not from assay-based typing. What the research found in general, with its limitations: Clinical and demographic metadata were provided uncurated, with the amount varying by source and participant.

Based on the germline V gene, the CDR1 and CDR2 sequences are SQVTM and ANQGSEA. The junction shows trimming of 1 base on V and 6 bases on J, plus 8 bases between the germline ends. The CDR3 runs 12 amino acids, cysteine and phenylalanine included. The only DNA kept is the CDR3, 36 bases in frame from the first base. TCRbeta CDR3 regions were amplified from genomic DNA by means of the immunoSEQ Assay, a bias-controlled multiplex PCR. In the paper's pipeline: The number of nucleated cells in each sample was estimated from the amplification of reference gene primers within the assay. To quantify the absolute abundance of each unique TCRbeta CDR3 rearrangement, sequence reads were collapsed and filtered. For each sample, productive Simpson clonality was calculated as the square root of Simpson's diversity index across productive rearrangements. TCRdb mirrors the immuneACCESS table, restricted to in-frame sequences. Some clones are absent from its copies; in checked studies, under half trace to an unresolved V gene, and the reason for the others is unknown. D and trimming were read from the DNA, whereas the V and J calls and clone size are those reported in that table. The sample records tens of thousands of clones, roughly nine tenths of which are singletons. Jointly, the top ten make up 2.5% to 3.5% of the sample.

Each collaborating institution followed its own protocols to collect whole blood in K2EDTA tubes. For TCRbeta analysis, collaborators shipped samples as frozen whole blood, isolated PBMCs, or DNA extracted from either of those sample types. Sequencing used peripheral blood. The sequence derives from a woman between 50 and 59 years old with active or convalescent COVID-19. The rearrangement combines TRBV29-1 with TRBJ2-3; too little of a D gene remains to name it. The DNA sequence reads TGCAGCGTTGAAGGTTCGAGGGATACGCAGTATTTT. It specifies CSVEGSRDTQYF.